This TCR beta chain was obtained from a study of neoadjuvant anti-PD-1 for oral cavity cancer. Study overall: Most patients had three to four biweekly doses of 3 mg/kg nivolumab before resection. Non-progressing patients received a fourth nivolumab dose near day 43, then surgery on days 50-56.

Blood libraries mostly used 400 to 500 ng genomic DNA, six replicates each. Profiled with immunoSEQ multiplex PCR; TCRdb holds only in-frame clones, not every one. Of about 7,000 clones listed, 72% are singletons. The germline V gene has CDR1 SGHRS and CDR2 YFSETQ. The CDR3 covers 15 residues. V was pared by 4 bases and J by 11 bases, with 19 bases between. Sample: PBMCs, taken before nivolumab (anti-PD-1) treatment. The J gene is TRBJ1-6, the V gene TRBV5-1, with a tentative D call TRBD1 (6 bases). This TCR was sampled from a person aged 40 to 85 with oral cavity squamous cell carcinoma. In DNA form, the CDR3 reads TGCGCCAGCAGCCCCGGGGGCGGACAAGGGACACCCCTCCACTTT. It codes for CASSPGGGQGTPLHF.